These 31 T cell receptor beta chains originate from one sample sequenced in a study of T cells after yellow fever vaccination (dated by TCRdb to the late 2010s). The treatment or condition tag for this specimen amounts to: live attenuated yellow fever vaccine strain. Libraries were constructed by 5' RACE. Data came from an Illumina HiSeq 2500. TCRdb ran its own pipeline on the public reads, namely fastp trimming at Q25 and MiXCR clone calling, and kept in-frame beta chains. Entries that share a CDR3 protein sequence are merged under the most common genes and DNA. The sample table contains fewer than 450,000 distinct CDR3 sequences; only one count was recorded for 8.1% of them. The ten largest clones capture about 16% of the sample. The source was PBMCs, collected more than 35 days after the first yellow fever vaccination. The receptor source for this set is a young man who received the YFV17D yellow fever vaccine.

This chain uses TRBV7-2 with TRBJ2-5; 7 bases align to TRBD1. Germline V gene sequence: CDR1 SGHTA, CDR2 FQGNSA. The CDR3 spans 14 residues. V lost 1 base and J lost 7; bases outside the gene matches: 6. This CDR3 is CASSLGQGGGTQYF. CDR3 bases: TGTGCCAGCAGCTTAGGACAGGGTGGAGGGACCCAGTACTTC.

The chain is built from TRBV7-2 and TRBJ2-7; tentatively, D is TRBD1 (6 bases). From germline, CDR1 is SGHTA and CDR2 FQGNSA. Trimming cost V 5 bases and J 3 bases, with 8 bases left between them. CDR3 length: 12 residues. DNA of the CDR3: TGTGCCAGCAGCACACAGGGCTACGAGCAGTACTTC. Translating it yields CASSTQGYEQYF.

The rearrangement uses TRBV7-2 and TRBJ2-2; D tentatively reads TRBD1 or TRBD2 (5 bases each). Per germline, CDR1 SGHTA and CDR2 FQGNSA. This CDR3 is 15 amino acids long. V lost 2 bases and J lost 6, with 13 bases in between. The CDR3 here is CASSLSRGAPGELFF. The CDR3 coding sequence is TGTGCCAGCAGCTTAAGTCGAGGGGCCCCCGGGGAGCTGTTTTTT.

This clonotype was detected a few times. CDR3 amino acids: CASRNRGNEKLFF. The DNA of the CDR3 is TGTGCCAGTAGAAACAGGGGGAATGAAAAACTGTTTTTT. The V gene is TRBV19, the J gene TRBJ1-4; 8 bases are a match to TRBD1. Per germline, CDR1 LNHDA and CDR2 SQIVND (reference sequence). The J segment lost 5 bases and the V segment lost 6 bases, leaving 2 bases of the junction unmatched. The CDR3 is made up of 13 amino acids.

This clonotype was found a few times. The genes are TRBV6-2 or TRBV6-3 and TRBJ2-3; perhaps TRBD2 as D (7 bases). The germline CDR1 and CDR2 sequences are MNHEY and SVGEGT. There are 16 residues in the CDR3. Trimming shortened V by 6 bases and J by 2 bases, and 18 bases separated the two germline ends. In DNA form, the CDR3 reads TGTGCCAGCAGCTCCCTCACGGGGGGCGTCACAGATACGCAGTATTTT. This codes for CASSSLTGGVTDTQYF.

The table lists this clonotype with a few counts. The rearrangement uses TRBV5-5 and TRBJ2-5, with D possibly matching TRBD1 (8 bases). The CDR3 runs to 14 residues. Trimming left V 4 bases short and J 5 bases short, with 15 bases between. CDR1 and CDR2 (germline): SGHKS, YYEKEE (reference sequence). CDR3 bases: TGTGCCAGCAGCGGGTCACAGGGGGGGGAGACCCAGTACTTC. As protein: CASSGSQGGETQYF.

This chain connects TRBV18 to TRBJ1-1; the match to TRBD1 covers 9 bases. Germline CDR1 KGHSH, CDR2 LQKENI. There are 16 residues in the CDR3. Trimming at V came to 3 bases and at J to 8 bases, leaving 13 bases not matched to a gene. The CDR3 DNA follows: TGTGCCAGCTCACCTCCCGGGACAGGGAGGTCGGCGGAAGCTTTCTTT. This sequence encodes CASSPPGTGRSAEAFF.

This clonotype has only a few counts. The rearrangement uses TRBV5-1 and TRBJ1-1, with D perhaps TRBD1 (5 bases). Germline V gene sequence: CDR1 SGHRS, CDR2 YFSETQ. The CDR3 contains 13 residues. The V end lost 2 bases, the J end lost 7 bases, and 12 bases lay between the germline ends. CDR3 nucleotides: TGCGCCAGCAGCTTACGGGGGACTTATGAAGCTTTCTTT. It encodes CASSLRGTYEAFF.

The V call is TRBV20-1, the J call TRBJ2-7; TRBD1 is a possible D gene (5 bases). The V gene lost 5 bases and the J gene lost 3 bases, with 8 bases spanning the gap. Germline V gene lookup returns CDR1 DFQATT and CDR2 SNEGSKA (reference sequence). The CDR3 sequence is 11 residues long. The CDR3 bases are TGCAGTGCTCGAACAGGCTACGAGCAGTACTTC. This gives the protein CSARTGYEQYF.

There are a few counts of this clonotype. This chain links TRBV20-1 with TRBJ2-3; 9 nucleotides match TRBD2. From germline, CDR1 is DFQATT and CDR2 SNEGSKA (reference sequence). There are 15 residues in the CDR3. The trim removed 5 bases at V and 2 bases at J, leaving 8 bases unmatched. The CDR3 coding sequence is TGCAGTGCTGCTCCAGCGGGGGGACCCACAGATACGCAGTATTTT. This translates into CSAAPAGGPTDTQYF.

The CDR3 DNA sequence: TGCAGTGCTAGACTCGTAGGCGAGCAGTACTTC. This gives the protein CSARLVGEQYF. The chain carries TRBV20-1 and TRBJ2-7, with unresolved D. The CDR3 has 11 amino acids. Germline CDR1 is DFQATT and CDR2 is SNEGSKA (reference sequence). Between the trimmed V and J ends, which lost 2 bases and 6 bases, there was a span of 8 bases.

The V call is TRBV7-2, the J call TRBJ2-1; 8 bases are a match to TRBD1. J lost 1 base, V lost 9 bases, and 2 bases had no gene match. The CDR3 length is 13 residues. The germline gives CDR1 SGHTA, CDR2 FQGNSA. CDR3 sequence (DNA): TGTGCCAGTGGACAGGGTTCCTACAATGAGCAGTTCTTC. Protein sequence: CASGQGSYNEQFF.

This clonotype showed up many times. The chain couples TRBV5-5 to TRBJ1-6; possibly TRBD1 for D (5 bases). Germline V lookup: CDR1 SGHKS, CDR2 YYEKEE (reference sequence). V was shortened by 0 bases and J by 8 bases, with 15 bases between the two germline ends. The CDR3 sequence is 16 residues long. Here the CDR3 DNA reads TGTGCCAGCAGCTTGGTGGGGGACCGGTTGGATTCACCCCTCCACTTT. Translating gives CASSLVGDRLDSPLHF.

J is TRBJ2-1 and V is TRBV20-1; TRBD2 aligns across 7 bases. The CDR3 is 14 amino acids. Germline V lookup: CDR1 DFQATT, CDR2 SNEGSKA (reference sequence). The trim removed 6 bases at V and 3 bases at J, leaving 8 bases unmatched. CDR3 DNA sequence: TGCAGTGCCCCGGGACTAACGGACTACAATGAGCAGTTCTTC. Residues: CSAPGLTDYNEQFF.

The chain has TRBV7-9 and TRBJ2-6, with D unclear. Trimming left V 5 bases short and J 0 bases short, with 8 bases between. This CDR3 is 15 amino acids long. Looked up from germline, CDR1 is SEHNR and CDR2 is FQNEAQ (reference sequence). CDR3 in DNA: TGTGCCAGCAGCCTTCTTTTCTCTGGGGCCAACGTCCTGACTTTC. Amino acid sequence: CASSLLFSGANVLTF.

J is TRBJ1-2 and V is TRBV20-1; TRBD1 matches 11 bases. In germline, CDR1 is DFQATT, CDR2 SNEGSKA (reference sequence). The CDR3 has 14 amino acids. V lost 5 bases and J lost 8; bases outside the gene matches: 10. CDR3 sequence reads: CSAPPDRGLQGYTF. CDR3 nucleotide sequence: TGCAGTGCTCCCCCGGACAGGGGGCTTCAGGGCTACACCTTC.

The CDR3 loop is CASSPGPLMETQYF. The CDR3 region has the DNA TGTGCCAGCTCACCAGGACCCTTAATGGAGACCCAGTACTTC. V gene TRBV18 combines with J gene TRBJ2-5; no clear D. CDR1 is KGHSH and CDR2 is LQKENI in the germline V gene. This CDR3 is built from 14 residues. The V gene lost 2 bases and the J gene lost 5 bases, with 12 bases spanning the gap.

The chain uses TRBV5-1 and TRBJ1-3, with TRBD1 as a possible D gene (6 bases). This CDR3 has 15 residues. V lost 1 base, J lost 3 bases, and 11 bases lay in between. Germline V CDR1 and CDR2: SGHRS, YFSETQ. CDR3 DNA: TGCGCCAGCAGCTTGTCCGGGGGCGGTGGAAACACCATATATTTT. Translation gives CASSLSGGGGNTIYF.

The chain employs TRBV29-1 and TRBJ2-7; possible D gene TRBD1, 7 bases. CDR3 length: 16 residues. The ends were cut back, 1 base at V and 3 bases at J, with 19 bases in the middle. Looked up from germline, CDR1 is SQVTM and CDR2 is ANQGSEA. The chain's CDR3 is CSVEAGVRGVGYEQYF. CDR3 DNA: TGCAGCGTTGAAGCGGGCGTCAGGGGGGTAGGCTACGAGCAGTACTTC.

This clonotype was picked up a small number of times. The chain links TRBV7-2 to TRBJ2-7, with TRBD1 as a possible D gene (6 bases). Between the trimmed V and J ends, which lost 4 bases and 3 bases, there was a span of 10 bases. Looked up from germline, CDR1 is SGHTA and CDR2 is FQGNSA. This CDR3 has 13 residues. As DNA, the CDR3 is TGTGCCAGCAGCTCAGACAGGCTCTACGAGCAGTACGTC. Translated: CASSSDRLYEQYV.

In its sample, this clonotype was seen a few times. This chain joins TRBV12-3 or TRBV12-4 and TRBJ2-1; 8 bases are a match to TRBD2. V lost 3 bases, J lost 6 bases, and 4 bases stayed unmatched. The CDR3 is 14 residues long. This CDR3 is CASSFRGGLNEQFF. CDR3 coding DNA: TGTGCCAGCAGTTTCCGGGGGGGCCTCAATGAGCAGTTCTTC.

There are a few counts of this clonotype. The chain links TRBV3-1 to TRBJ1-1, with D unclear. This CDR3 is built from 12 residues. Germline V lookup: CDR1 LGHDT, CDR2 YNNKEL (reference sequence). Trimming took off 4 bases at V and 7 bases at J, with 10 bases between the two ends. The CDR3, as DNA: TGTGCCAGCAGCCTTACGGGGAGTGAAGCTTTCTTT. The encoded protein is CASSLTGSEAFF.

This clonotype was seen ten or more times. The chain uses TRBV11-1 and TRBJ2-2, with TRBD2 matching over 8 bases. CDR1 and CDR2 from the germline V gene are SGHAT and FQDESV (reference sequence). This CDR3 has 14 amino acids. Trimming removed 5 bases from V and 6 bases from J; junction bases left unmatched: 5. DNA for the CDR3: TGTGCCAGCAGCCTCGGGGGGGGAGCCGGGGAGCTGTTTTTT. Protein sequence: CASSLGGGAGELFF.

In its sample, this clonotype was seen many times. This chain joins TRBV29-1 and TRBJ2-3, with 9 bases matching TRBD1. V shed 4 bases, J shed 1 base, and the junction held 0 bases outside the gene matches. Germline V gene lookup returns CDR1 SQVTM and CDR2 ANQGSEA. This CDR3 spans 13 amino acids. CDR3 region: CSVGTGGTDTQYF. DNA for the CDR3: TGCAGCGTTGGGACAGGGGGCACAGATACGCAGTATTTT.

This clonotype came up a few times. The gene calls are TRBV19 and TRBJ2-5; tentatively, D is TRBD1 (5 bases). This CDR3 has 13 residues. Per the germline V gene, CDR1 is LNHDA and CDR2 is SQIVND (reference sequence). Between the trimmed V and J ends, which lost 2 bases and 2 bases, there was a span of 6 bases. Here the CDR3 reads CASSIPGQETQYF. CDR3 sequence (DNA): TGTGCCAGTAGTATACCAGGGCAAGAGACCCAGTACTTC.

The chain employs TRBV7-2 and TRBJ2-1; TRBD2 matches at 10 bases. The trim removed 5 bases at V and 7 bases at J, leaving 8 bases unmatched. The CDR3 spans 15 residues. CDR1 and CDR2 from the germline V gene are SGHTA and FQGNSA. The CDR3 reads CASSPRLAGANEQFF. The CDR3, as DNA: TGTGCCAGCAGCCCCCGACTAGCGGGCGCAAATGAGCAGTTCTTC.

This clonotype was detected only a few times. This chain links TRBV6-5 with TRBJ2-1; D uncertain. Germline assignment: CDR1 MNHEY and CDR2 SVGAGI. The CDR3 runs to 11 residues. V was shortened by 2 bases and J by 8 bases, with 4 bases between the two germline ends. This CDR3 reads CASSYIHEQFF. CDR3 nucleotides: TGTGCCAGCAGTTACATCCATGAGCAGTTCTTC.

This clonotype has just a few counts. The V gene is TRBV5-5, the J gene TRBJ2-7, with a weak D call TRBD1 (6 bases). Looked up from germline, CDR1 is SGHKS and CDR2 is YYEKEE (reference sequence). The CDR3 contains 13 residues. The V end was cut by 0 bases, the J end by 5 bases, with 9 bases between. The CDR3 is CASSLGQANEQYV. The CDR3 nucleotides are TGTGCCAGCAGCTTGGGACAGGCTAACGAGCAGTACGTC.

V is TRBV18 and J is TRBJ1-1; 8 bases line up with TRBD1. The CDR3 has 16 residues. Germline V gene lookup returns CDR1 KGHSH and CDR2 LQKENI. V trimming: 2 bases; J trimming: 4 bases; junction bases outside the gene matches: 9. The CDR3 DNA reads TGTGCCAGCTCACCAGCCGGACAGGGAGGAGGCACTGAAGCTTTCTTT. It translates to CASSPAGQGGGTEAFF. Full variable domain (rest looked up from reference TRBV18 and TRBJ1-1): NAGVMQNPRHLVRRRGQEARLRCSPMKGHSHVYWYRQLPEEGLKFMVYLQKENIIDESGMPKERFSAEFPKEGPSILRIQQVVRGDSAAYFCASSPAGQGGGTEAFFGQGTRLTVV.

The CDR3 region has the DNA TGCGCCAGCAGCCAAAGTACAGGGACCTACGAGCAGTACTTC. It is translated as CASSQSTGTYEQYF. V gene TRBV4-1 combines with J gene TRBJ2-7, with a tentative D call TRBD1 (6 bases). The CDR3 consists of 14 residues. The germline V and J ends were trimmed by 2 bases and 2 bases, with 10 bases remaining between them. CDR1 and CDR2 from the germline V gene are MGHRA and YSYEKL.

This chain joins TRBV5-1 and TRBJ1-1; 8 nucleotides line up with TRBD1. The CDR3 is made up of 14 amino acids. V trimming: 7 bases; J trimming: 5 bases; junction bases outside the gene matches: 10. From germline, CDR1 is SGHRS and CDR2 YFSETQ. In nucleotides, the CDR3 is TGCGCCAGCGCCGACAGGGGAGAGAGAACTGAAGCTTTCTTT. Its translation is CASADRGERTEAFF.